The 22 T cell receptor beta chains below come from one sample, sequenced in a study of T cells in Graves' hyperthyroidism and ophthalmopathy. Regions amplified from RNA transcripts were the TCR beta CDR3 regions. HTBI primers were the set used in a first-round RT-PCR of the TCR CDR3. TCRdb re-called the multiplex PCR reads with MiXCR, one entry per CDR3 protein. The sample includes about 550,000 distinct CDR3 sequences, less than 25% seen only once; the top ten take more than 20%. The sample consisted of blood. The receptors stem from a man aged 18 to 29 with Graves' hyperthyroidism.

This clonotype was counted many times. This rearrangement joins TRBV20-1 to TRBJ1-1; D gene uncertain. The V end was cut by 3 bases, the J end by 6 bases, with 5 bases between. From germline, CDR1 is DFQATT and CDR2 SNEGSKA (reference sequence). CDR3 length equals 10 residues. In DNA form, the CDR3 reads TGCAGTGCTAGTCGATCTGAAGCTTTCTTT. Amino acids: CSASRSEAFF.

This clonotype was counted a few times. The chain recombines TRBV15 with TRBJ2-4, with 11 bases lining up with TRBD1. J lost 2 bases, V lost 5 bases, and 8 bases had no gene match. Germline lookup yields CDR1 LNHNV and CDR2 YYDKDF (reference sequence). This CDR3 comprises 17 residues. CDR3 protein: CATSPGRDRGSKNIQYF. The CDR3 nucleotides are TGTGCCACCAGCCCCGGGCGGGACAGGGGGTCCAAAAACATTCAGTACTTC.

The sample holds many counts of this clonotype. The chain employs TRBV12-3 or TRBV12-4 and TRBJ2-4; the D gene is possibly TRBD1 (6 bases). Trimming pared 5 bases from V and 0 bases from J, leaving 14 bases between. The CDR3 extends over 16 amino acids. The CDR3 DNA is TGTGCCAGCAGTGTGACAGGACCTCTAGCCAAAAACATTCAGTACTTC. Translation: CASSVTGPLAKNIQYF.

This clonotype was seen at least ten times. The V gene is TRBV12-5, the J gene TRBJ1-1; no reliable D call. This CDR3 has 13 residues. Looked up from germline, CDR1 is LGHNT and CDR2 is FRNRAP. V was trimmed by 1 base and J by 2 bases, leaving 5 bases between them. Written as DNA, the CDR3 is TGTGCTAGTGGTTTGGAGGAAAACACTGAAGCTTTCTTT. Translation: CASGLEENTEAFF.

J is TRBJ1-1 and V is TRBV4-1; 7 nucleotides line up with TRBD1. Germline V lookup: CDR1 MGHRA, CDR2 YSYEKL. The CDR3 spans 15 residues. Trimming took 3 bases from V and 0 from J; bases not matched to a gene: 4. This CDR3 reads CASSHADRVNTEAFF. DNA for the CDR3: TGCGCCAGCAGCCACGCCGACAGGGTGAACACTGAAGCTTTCTTT.

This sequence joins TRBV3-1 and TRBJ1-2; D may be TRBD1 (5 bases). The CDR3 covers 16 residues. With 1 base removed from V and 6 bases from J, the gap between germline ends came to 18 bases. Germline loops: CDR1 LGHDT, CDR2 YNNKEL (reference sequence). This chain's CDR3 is CASSQAGLGLGDGYTF. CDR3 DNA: TGTGCCAGCAGCCAAGCAGGGTTAGGTCTGGGTGATGGCTACACCTTC.

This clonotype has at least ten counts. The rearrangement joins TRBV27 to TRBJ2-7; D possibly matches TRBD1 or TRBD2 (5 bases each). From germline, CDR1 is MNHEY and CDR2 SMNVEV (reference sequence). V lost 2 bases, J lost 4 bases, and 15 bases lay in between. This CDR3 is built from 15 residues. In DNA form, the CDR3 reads TGTGCCAGCAGTTTACTTGGGGGTTTAATATACGAGCAGTACTTC. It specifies CASSLLGGLIYEQYF.

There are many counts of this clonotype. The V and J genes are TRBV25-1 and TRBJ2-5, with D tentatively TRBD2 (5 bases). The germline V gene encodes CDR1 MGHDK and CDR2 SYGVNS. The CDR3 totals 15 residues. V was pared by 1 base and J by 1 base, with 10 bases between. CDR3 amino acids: CASSEFEGFQETQYF. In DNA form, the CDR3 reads TGTGCCAGCAGTGAATTCGAGGGCTTCCAAGAGACCCAGTACTTC.

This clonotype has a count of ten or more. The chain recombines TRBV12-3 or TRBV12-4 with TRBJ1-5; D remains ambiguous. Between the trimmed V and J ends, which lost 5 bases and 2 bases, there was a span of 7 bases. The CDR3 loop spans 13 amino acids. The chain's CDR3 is CASSTDGNQPQHF. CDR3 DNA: TGTGCCAGCAGTACGGACGGCAATCAGCCCCAGCATTTT.

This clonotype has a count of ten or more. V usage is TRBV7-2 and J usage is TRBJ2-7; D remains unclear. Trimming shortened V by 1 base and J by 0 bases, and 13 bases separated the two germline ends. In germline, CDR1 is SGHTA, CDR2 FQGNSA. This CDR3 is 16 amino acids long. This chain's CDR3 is CASSLGASLFSYEQYF. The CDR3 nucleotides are TGTGCCAGCAGCTTAGGAGCCAGCCTATTCTCCTACGAGCAGTACTTC.

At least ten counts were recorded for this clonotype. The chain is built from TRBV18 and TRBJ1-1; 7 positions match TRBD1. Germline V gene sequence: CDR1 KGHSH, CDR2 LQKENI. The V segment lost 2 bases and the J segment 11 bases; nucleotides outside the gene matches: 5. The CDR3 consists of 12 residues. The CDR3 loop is CASSPIGGSAFF. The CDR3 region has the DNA TGTGCCAGCTCACCAATAGGGGGCTCGGCTTTCTTT.

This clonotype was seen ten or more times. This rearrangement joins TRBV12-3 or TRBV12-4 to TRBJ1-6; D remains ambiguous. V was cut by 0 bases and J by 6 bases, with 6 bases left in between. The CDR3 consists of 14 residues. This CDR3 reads CASSLALSNSPLHF. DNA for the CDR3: TGTGCCAGCAGTTTAGCGCTTTCTAATTCACCCCTCCACTTT.

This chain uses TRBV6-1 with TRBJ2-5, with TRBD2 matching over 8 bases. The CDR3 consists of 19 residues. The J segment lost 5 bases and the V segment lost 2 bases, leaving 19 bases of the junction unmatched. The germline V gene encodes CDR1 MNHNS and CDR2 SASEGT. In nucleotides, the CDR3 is TGTGCCAGCAGTGAAAGGGGGACTAGTTCGCCATCCTGGGGGGAGACCCAGTACTTC. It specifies CASSERGTSSPSWGETQYF.

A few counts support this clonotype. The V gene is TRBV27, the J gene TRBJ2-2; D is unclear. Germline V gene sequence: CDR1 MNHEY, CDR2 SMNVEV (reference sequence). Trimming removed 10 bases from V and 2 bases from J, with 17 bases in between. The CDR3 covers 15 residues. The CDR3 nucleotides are TGTGCCACCCAGCGTTGGGCGGCAAACACCGGGGAGCTGTTTTTT. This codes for CATQRWAANTGELFF.

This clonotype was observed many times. The DNA of the CDR3 is TGTGCCAGCGCATACAGTGAACCAGATACGCAGTATTTT. Translated: CASAYSEPDTQYF. The genes are TRBV12-3 or TRBV12-4 and TRBJ2-3; unclear D gene. The CDR3 runs 13 residues. Trimming removed 8 bases from V and 4 bases from J, with 13 bases in between.

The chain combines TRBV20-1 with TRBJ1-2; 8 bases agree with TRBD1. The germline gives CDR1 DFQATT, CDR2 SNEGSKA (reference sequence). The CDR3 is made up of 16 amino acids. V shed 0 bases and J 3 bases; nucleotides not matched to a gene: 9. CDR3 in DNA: TGCAGTGCTAGAGATCAGAGGGACAGGTGGGACTATGGCTACACCTTC. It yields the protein CSARDQRDRWDYGYTF.

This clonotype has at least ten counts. CDR3: CSARSDRGTEAFF. The CDR3 DNA follows: TGCAGTGCTAGATCGGACAGGGGCACTGAAGCTTTCTTT. The rearrangement links TRBV20-1 to TRBJ1-1; 9 bases match TRBD1. This CDR3 contains 13 residues. J lost 4 bases, V lost 2 bases, and 2 bases had no gene match. Germline CDR1 DFQATT, CDR2 SNEGSKA (reference sequence).

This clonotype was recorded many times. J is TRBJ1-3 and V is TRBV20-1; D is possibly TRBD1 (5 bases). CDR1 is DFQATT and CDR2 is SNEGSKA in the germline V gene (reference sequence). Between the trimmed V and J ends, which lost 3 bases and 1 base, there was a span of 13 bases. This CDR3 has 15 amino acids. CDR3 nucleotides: TGCAGTGCTAGGGCCCATCAGGGATCTGGAAACACCATATATTTT. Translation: CSARAHQGSGNTIYF.

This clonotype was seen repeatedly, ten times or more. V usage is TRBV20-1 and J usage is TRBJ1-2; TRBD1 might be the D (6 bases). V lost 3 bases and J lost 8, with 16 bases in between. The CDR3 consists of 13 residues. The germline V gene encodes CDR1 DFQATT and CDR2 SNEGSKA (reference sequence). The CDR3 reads CSASMVQGGGYTF. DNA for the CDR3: TGCAGTGCTAGTATGGTACAGGGAGGCGGCTACACCTTC.

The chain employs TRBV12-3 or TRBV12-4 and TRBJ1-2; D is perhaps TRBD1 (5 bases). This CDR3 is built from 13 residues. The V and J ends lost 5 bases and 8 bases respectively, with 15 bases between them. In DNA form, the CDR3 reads TGTGCCAGCAGTGAAATGACAGCTGGGGGCTACACCTTC. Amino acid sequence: CASSEMTAGGYTF.

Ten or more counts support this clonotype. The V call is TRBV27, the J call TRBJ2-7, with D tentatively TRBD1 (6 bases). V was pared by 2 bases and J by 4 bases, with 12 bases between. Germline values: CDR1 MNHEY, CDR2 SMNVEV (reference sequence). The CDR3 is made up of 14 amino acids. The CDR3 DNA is TGTGCCAGCAGTTTAATGGACAGAATATACGAGCAGTACTTC. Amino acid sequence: CASSLMDRIYEQYF.

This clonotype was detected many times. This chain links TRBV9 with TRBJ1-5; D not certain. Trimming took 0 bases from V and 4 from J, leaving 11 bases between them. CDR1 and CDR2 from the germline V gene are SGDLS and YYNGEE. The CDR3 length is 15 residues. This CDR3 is CASSVGYEENQPQHF. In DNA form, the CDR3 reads TGTGCCAGCAGCGTAGGTTACGAGGAAAATCAGCCCCAGCATTTT.